The rows below give T cell receptor beta chains drawn from one sample of a study of Graves' ophthalmopathy and Graves' hyperthyroidism. TCRdb used MiXCR to reprocess the multiplex PCR reads, holding one entry per CDR3 protein. Among about 370,000 distinct CDR3 sequences, approximately 20% were seen once, and the ten largest hold about 1.6%. Sequencing was performed on peripheral blood. These receptors all come from a young woman with Graves' ophthalmopathy. The CDR3 runs from the conserved cysteine through the conserved F or W. A D gene is named only where the DNA matches it firmly. Clone size is given for some rows only: seen once, a few or many times, or a class if the clone is expanded.

j_gene: TRBJ1-2
abundance: -
d_gene: TRBD1
v_gene: TRBV6-1
CDR3aa: CASGRTGTGYTF
CDR3nt: TGTGCCAGCGGACGGACAGGGACTGGCTACACCTTC

j_gene: TRBJ2-5
abundance: -
d_gene: TRBD1
v_gene: TRBV6-1
CDR3aa: CASRRDRVVETQYF
CDR3nt: TGTGCCAGCAGACGGGACAGGGTGGTGGAGACCCAGTACTTC

j_gene: TRBJ1-2
abundance: many
d_gene: -
v_gene: TRBV29-1
CDR3aa: CSVEDGPGYTF
CDR3nt: TGCAGCGTTGAAGATGGTCCTGGCTACACCTTC

j_gene: TRBJ1-1
abundance: many
d_gene: -
v_gene: TRBV7-9
CDR3aa: CASSLEWDEAFF
CDR3nt: TGTGCCAGCAGCTTAGAATGGGACGAAGCTTTCTTT

j_gene: TRBJ1-1
abundance: many
d_gene: -
v_gene: TRBV3-1
CDR3aa: CASSPIIGDTEAFF
CDR3nt: TGTGCCAGCAGCCCCATAATAGGAGACACTGAAGCTTTCTTT

j_gene: TRBJ1-1
abundance: many
d_gene: -
v_gene: TRBV30
CDR3aa: CAWSFDRNLEAFF
CDR3nt: TGTGCCTGGAGCTTTGACCGCAACCTAGAAGCTTTCTTT

j_gene: TRBJ1-1
abundance: many
d_gene: TRBD1
v_gene: TRBV20-1
CDR3aa: CSARNRGPTEAFF
CDR3nt: TGCAGTGCTAGGAACAGGGGTCCTACTGAAGCTTTCTTT

j_gene: TRBJ2-5
abundance: -
d_gene: TRBD1
v_gene: TRBV28
CDR3aa: CASSSAGTDQETQYF
CDR3nt: TGTGCCAGCAGTTCGGCAGGGACAGACCAAGAGACCCAGTACTTC

j_gene: TRBJ1-6
abundance: many
d_gene: TRBD1
v_gene: TRBV10-3
CDR3aa: CAITPGQGNSPLHF
CDR3nt: TGTGCCATCACTCCGGGACAGGGAAACTCACCCCTCCACTTT

j_gene: TRBJ2-3
abundance: -
d_gene: TRBD1
v_gene: TRBV9
CDR3aa: CASSVEGGSLDTQYF
CDR3nt: TGTGCCAGCAGCGTAGAAGGGGGCAGCTTAGATACGCAGTATTTT

j_gene: TRBJ1-3
abundance: -
d_gene: -
v_gene: TRBV5-6
CDR3aa: CASSLRVFDTIYF
CDR3nt: TGTGCCAGCAGCTTGAGAGTTTTCGACACCATATATTTT

j_gene: TRBJ1-5
abundance: -
d_gene: TRBD1
v_gene: TRBV12-3/TRBV12-4
CDR3aa: CASSLLDRGIGPQHF
CDR3nt: TGTGCCAGCAGTTTGCTGGACAGGGGGATAGGGCCCCAGCATTTT

j_gene: TRBJ1-2
abundance: many
d_gene: -
v_gene: TRBV11-2
CDR3aa: CASSRTGGADYGYTF
CDR3nt: TGTGCCAGCAGCCGCACAGGTGGAGCGGACTATGGCTACACCTTC

j_gene: TRBJ2-7
abundance: many
d_gene: TRBD2
v_gene: TRBV9
CDR3aa: CASSVEGSGGALWTYEQYF
CDR3nt: TGTGCCAGCAGCGTAGAGGGTAGCGGGGGGGCCCTATGGACCTACGAGCAGTACTTC

j_gene: TRBJ2-7
abundance: many
d_gene: -
v_gene: TRBV7-2
CDR3aa: CASSSPGGSYEQYF
CDR3nt: TGTGCCAGCAGCTCCCCTGGGGGCTCCTACGAGCAGTACTTC

j_gene: TRBJ2-7
abundance: -
d_gene: -
v_gene: TRBV7-9
CDR3aa: CASSFGRFSYEQYF
CDR3nt: TGTGCCAGCAGCTTTGGCAGGTTCTCCTACGAGCAGTACTTC

j_gene: TRBJ2-2
abundance: -
d_gene: -
v_gene: TRBV9
CDR3aa: CASSVYLGPNTGELFF
CDR3nt: TGTGCCAGCAGCGTATATCTAGGGCCGAACACCGGGGAGCTGTTTTTT

j_gene: TRBJ1-1
abundance: -
d_gene: -
v_gene: TRBV6-1
CDR3aa: CASSQGGRKRTEAFF
CDR3nt: TGTGCCAGCAGCCAAGGAGGCAGGAAGAGGACTGAAGCTTTCTTT

j_gene: TRBJ2-5
abundance: many
d_gene: -
v_gene: TRBV14
CDR3aa: CASSLRPGVETQYF
CDR3nt: TGTGCCAGCAGCCTCCGACCGGGGGTAGAGACCCAGTACTTC

j_gene: TRBJ1-1
abundance: -
d_gene: -
v_gene: TRBV6-1
CDR3aa: CASITGLYTEAFF
CDR3nt: TGTGCCAGCATAACAGGGCTGTACACTGAAGCTTTCTTT

j_gene: TRBJ1-2
abundance: many
d_gene: -
v_gene: TRBV30
CDR3aa: CAWSVHGPTGGYTF
CDR3nt: TGTGCCTGGAGTGTACATGGGCCAACAGGGGGCTACACCTTC

j_gene: TRBJ2-5
abundance: many
d_gene: -
v_gene: TRBV6-1
CDR3aa: CASKGSQETQYF
CDR3nt: TGTGCCAGCAAAGGGAGCCAAGAGACCCAGTACTTC

j_gene: TRBJ2-5
abundance: few
d_gene: -
v_gene: TRBV12-3/TRBV12-4
CDR3aa: CASSIRVSETQYF
CDR3nt: TGTGCCAGCAGTATCAGGGTTTCGGAGACCCAGTACTTC

j_gene: TRBJ2-5
abundance: -
d_gene: -
v_gene: TRBV6-1
CDR3aa: CASSPWTEGGKTQYF
CDR3nt: TGTGCCAGCAGCCCCTGGACGGAGGGGGGAAAGACCCAGTACTTC

j_gene: TRBJ2-7
abundance: many
d_gene: -
v_gene: TRBV11-2
CDR3aa: CASSLADDYEQYF
CDR3nt: TGTGCCAGCAGCTTAGCGGACGACTACGAGCAGTACTTC

j_gene: TRBJ1-5
abundance: many
d_gene: -
v_gene: TRBV12-3/TRBV12-4
CDR3aa: CASSPAGGGQPQHF
CDR3nt: TGTGCCAGCAGCCCGGCGGGGGGCGGCCAGCCCCAGCATTTT

j_gene: TRBJ2-2
abundance: many
d_gene: -
v_gene: TRBV6-1
CDR3aa: CASSAIGLGTGELFF
CDR3nt: TGTGCCAGCAGTGCTATTGGGCTAGGAACGGGGGAGCTGTTTTTT

j_gene: TRBJ2-2
abundance: many
d_gene: TRBD1
v_gene: TRBV7-3
CDR3aa: CASSHSGDRVAGELFF
CDR3nt: TGTGCCAGCAGCCACTCCGGCGACAGGGTAGCCGGGGAGCTGTTTTTT

j_gene: TRBJ2-5
abundance: few
d_gene: -
v_gene: TRBV11-2
CDR3aa: CASSFWGDPETQYF
CDR3nt: TGTGCCAGCAGCTTTTGGGGGGACCCGGAGACCCAGTACTTC

j_gene: TRBJ1-1
abundance: few
d_gene: -
v_gene: TRBV29-1
CDR3aa: CSGRAGPRPKNTEAFF
CDR3nt: TGCAGCGGCAGGGCAGGGCCCCGACCAAAGAACACTGAAGCTTTCTTT

j_gene: TRBJ2-7
abundance: many
d_gene: -
v_gene: TRBV30
CDR3aa: CAWNSLYEQYF
CDR3nt: TGTGCCTGGAACAGTCTATACGAGCAGTACTTC

j_gene: TRBJ2-5
abundance: -
d_gene: TRBD2
v_gene: TRBV29-1
CDR3aa: CSVGGSGSSTKTQYF
CDR3nt: TGCAGCGTTGGGGGAAGCGGGAGCAGCACGAAGACCCAGTACTTC

j_gene: TRBJ2-7
abundance: once
d_gene: -
v_gene: TRBV6-1
CDR3aa: CASSDWDEQYF
CDR3nt: TGTGCCAGCAGTGATTGGGACGAGCAGTACTTC